The clone carrying this TCR beta chain was seen only a few times. The antigen remains undetermined. The authors prepared the TCRbeta library with unique molecular identifiers. TCRdb reprocessed the PCR reads with MiXCR, giving one entry per CDR3 protein. The sample has roughly 250,000 distinct CDR3 sequences, approximately 8.9% seen once; the top ten hold less than 8%. This CDR3 contains 14 residues. Germline values: CDR1 MNHNS, CDR2 SASEGT. V dropped 7 bases and J dropped 1 base, with 11 bases sitting between them. The data originate from a study of T-cell reconstitution after alpha-beta-depleted transplantation in children. Overall study findings and caveats: At around two months after transplant, the alpha-beta T cells were reportedly derived from several hundred expanded clones that came from non-depleted graft cells.

This TCR was recovered from a male patient aged 10-17 years who had a stem cell transplant for acute lymphoblastic leukemia, so the T cells may come from the graft donor. The specimen was PBMCs, mostly from graft donor cells, collected 180 days after TCRalphabeta/CD19-depleted stem cell transplant. J is TRBJ1-5 and V is TRBV6-1, with D possibly matching TRBD1 (6 bases). The DNA for the CDR3 is TGTGCCAGCATACTGGACAGAAGCAATCAGCCCCAGCATTTT. It is translated as CASILDRSNQPQHF.